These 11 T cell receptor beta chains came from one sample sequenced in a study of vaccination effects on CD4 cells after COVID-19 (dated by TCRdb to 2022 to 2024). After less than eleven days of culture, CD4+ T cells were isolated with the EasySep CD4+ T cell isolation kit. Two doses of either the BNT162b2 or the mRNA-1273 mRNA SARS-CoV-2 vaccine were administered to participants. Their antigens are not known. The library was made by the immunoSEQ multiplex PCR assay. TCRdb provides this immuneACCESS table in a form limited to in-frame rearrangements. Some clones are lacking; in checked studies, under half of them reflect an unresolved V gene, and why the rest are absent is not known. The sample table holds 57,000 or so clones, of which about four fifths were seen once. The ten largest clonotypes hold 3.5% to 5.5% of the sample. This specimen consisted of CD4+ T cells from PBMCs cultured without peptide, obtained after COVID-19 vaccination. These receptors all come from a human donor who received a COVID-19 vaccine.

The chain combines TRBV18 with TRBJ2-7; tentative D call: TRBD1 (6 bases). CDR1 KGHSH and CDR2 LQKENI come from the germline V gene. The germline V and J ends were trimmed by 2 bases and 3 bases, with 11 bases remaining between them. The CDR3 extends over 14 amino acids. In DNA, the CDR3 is TGTGCCAGCTCACCAAACGCGGACAGCTACGAGCAGTACTTC. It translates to CASSPNADSYEQYF.

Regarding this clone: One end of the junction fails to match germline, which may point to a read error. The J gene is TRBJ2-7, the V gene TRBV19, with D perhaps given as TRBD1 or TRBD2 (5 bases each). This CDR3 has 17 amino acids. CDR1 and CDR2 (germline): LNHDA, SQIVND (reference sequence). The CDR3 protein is CASSLEGNLYASYEQYF. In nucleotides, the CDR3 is TGTGCCAGTAGTCTAGAGGGGAACCTTTACGCGAGTTACGAGCAGTACTTC.

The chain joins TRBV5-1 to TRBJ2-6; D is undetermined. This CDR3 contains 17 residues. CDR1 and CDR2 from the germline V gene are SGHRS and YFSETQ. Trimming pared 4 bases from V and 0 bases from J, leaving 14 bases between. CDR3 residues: CASSPFEPRSGANVLTF. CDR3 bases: TGCGCCAGCAGCCCGTTTGAACCGCGCTCTGGGGCCAACGTCCTGACTTTC.

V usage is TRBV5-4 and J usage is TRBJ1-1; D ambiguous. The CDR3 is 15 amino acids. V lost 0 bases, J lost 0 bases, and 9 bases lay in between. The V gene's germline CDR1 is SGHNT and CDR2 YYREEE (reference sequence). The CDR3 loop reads CASSLDRQLNTEAFF. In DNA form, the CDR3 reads TGTGCCAGCAGCTTGGACAGACAATTGAACACTGAAGCTTTCTTT.

CDR3 sequence (DNA): TGTGCCACCAGCAGAGTCCGGGACCTCGGGCAGCAGTACTTC. This translates into CATSRVRDLGQQYF. The V and J genes are TRBV15 and TRBJ2-7; D possibly matches TRBD1 or TRBD2 (5 bases each). Per the germline V gene, CDR1 is LNHNV and CDR2 is YYDKDF (reference sequence). Between the trimmed V and J ends, which lost 1 base and 8 bases, there was a span of 15 bases. The CDR3 is made up of 14 amino acids.

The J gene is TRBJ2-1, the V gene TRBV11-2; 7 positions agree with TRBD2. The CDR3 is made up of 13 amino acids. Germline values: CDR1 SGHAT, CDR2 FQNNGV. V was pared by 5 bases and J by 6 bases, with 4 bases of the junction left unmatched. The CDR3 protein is CASSPRTSNEQFF. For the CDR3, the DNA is TGTGCCAGCAGCCCCCGGACTAGCAATGAGCAGTTCTTC.

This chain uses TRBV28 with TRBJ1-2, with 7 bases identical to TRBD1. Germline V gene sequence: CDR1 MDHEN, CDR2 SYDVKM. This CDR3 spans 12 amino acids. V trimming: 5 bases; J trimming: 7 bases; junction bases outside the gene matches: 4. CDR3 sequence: CASSATGAGYTF. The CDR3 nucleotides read TGTGCCAGCAGTGCCACAGGGGCTGGCTACACCTTC.

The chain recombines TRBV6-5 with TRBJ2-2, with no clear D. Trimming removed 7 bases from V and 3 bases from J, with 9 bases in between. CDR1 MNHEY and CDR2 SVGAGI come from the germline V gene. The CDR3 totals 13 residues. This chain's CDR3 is CASTLSHTGELFF. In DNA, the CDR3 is TGTGCCAGCACACTTTCTCACACCGGGGAGCTGTTTTTT.

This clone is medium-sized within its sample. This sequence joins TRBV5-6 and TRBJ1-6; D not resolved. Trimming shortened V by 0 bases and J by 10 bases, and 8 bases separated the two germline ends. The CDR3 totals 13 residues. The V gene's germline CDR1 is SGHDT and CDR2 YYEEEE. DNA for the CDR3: TGTGCCAGCAGCTTGGCTAGCGGCTCACCCCTCCACTTT. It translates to CASSLASGSPLHF.

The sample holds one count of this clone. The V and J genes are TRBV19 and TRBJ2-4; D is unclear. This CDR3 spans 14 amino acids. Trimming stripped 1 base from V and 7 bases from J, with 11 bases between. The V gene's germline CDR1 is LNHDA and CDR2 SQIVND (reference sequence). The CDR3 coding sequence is TGTGCCAGTAGTATAGCGGCAGGTAGGAACATTCAGTACTTC. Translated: CASSIAAGRNIQYF.

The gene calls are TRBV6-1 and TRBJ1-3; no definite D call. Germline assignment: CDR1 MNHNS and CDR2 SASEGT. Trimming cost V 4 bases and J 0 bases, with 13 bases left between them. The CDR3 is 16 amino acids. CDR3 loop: CASSGARFDSGNTIYF. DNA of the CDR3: TGTGCCAGCAGTGGGGCACGTTTTGACTCTGGAAACACCATATATTTT.